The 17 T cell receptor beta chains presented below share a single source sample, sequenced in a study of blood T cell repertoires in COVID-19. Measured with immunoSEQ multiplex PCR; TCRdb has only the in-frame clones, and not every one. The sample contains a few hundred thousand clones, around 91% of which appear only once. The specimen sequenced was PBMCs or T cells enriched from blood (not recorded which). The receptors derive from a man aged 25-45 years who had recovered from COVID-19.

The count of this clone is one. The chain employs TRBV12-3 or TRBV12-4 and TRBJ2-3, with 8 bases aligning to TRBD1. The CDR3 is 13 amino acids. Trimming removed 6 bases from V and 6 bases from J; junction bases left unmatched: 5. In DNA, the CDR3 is TGTGCCAGCAGCCGGACAGGGATGGATACGCAGTATTTT. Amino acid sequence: CASSRTGMDTQYF.

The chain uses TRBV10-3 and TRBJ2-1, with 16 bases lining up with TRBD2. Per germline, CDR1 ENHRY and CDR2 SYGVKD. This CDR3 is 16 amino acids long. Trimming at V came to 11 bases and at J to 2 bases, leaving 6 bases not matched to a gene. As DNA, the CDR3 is TGTGCCTCTACCGGGACTAGCGGGAGGGCCTACAATGAGCAGTTCTTC. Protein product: CASTGTSGRAYNEQFF.

The CDR3 DNA is TGCGCCAGCAGCCGGACAGGGGTTAGGGACACTGAAGCTTTCTTT. Its protein is CASSRTGVRDTEAFF. The chain employs TRBV5-1 and TRBJ1-1; the match to TRBD1 covers 9 bases. CDR1 and CDR2 (germline): SGHRS, YFSETQ. This CDR3 is 15 amino acids long. Trimming cost V 4 bases and J 3 bases; bases outside gene matches: 7.

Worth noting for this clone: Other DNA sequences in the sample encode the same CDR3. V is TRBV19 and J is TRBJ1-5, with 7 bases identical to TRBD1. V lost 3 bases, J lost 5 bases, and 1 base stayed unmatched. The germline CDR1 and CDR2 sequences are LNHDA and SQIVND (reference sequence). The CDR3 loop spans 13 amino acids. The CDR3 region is CASSIQGDQPQHF. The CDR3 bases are TGTGCCAGTAGTATTCAGGGGGATCAGCCCCAGCATTTT.

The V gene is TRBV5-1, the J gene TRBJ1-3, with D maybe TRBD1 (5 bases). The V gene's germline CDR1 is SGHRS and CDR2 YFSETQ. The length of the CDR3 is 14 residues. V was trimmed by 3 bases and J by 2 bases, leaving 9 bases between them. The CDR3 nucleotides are TGCGCCAGCAGCTCATCGGGGGCTGGAAACACCATATATTTT. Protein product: CASSSSGAGNTIYF.

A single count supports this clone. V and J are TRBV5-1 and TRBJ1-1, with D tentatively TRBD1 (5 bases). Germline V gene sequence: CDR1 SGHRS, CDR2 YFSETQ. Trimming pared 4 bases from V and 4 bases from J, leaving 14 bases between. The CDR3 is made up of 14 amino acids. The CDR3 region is CASSAGGVGTEAFF. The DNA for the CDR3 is TGCGCCAGCAGCGCGGGGGGTGTGGGCACTGAAGCTTTCTTT.

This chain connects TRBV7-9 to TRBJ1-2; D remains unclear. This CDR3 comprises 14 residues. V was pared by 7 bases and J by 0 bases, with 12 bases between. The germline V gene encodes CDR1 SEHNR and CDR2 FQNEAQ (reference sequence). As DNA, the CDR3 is TGTGCCAGCATCCCTCTGGTAGCTAACTATGGCTACACCTTC. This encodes CASIPLVANYGYTF.

The CDR3 bases are TGTGCCAGTAGTTCCGGGACAGGGGCTTACGAGCAGTACTTC. Protein sequence: CASSSGTGAYEQYF. The V call is TRBV19, the J call TRBJ2-7, with 10 nucleotides matching TRBD1. The trim removed 5 bases at V and 4 bases at J, leaving 5 bases unmatched. Germline assignment: CDR1 LNHDA and CDR2 SQIVND (reference sequence). The CDR3 loop spans 14 amino acids.

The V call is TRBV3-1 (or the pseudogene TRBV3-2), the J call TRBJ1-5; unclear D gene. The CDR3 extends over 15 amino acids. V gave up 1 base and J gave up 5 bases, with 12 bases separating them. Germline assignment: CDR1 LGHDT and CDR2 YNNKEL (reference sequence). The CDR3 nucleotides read TGTGCCAGCAGCCAAGTCCCTACTGCATATCAGCCCCAGCATTTT. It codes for CASSQVPTAYQPQHF.

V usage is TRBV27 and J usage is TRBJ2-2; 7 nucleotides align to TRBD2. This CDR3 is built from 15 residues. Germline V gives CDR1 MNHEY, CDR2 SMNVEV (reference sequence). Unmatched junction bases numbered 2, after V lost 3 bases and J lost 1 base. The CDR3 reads CASSFSGGNTGELFF. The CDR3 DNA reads TGTGCCAGCAGTTTCTCGGGAGGGAACACCGGGGAGCTGTTTTTT.

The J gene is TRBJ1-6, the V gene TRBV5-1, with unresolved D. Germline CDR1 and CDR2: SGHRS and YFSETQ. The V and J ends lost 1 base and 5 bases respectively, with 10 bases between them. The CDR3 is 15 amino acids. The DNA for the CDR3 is TGCGCCAGCAGCTTGCGGTTGGGCGATAATTCACCCCTCCACTTT. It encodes CASSLRLGDNSPLHF. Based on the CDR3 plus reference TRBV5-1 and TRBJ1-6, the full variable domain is KAGVTQTPRYLIKTRGQQVTLSCSPISGHRSVSWYQQTPGQGLQFLFEYFSETQRNKGNFPGRFSGRQFSNSRSEMNVSTLELGDSALYLCASSLRLGDNSPLHFGNGTRLTVT.

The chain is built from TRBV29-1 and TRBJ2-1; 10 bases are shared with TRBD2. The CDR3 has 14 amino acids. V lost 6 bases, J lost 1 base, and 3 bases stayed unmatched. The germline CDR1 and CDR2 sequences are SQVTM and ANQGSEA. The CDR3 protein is CSVHSGGSYNEQFF. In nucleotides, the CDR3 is TGCAGCGTGCATAGCGGGGGGTCCTACAATGAGCAGTTCTTC.

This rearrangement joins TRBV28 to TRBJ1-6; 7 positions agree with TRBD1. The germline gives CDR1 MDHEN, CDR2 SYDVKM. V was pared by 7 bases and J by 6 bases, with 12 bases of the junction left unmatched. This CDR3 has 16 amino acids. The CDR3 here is CASTPPRGLGNSPLHF. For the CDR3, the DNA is TGTGCCAGCACTCCCCCTAGGGGGCTGGGTAATTCACCCCTCCACTTT.

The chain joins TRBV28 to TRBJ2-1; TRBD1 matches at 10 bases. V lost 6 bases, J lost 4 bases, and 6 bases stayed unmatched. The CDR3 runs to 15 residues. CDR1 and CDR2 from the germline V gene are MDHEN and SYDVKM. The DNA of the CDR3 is TGTGCCAGCAGGCAGGGACAGGGGCTTTACAATGAGCAGTTCTTC. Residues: CASRQGQGLYNEQFF. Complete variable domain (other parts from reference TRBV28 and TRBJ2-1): DVKVTQSSRYLVKRTGEKVFLECVQDMDHENMFWYRQDPGLGLRLIYFSYDVKMKEKGDIPEGYSVSREKKERFSLILESASTNQTSMYLCASRQGQGLYNEQFFGPGTRLTVL.

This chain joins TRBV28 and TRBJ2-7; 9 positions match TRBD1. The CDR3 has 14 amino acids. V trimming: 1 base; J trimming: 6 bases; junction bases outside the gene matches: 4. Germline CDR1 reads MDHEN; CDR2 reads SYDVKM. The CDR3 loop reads CASSLYRGPAEQYF. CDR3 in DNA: TGTGCCAGCAGTTTATACAGGGGGCCCGCCGAGCAGTACTTC.

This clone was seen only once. The CDR3 bases are TGTGCCAGCACATCCCCCCCCAATCAGCCCCAGCATTTT. Protein product: CASTSPPNQPQHF. The chain links TRBV28 to TRBJ1-5; D is unresolved. CDR1 MDHEN and CDR2 SYDVKM come from the germline V gene. With 7 bases removed from V and 3 bases from J, the gap between germline ends came to 10 bases. The CDR3 covers 13 residues.

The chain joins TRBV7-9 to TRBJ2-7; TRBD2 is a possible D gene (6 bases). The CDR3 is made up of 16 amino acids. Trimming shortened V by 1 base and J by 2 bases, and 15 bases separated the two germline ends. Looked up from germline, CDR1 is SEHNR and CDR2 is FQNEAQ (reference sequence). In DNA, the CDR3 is TGTGCCAGCAGCTTAGGAGAGGGAGGCACCACCTACGAGCAGTACTTC. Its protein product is CASSLGEGGTTYEQYF.